The T cell receptor (beta chain) under discussion was sequenced for a study of T-cell memory formation after mild COVID-19. Study-level results: For contracting clones, CD4+ ones sat mainly in CM and EM, CD8+ in EMRA. The appearance of some responding clones in pre-infection memory suggested that cross-reactive memory joined. Clones that contracted from day 15 to 85 had balanced CD4/CD8; later expanders were CD4+ biased.

The CDR3 consists of 15 residues. Germline V gives CDR1 SGHRS, CDR2 YFSETQ. V shed 1 base, J shed 3 bases, and the junction held 5 bases outside the gene matches. Libraries for TCRalpha and TCRbeta carried sample barcodes and unique molecular identifiers via 5'RACE. TCRdb re-called the 5' RACE reads through MiXCR, storing one row per CDR3 protein. The sample yields approximately 500,000 distinct CDR3 sequences, 20% to 30% seen once. This clonotype was seen repeatedly, ten times or more. Its antigen is undetermined. V is TRBV5-1 and J is TRBJ2-5, with 8 bases aligning to TRBD1. Input material: PBMCs or a T cell subset sorted from them (not recorded which). This sequence originates from an adult woman who had mild COVID-19 (a few samples of this study predate the infection). Cell type and time point are not known. The CDR3 DNA is TGCGCCAGCAGCTTGTCAGGGGGCGCGGAAGAGACCCAGTACTTC. It encodes CASSLSGGAEETQYF.